The rows below give T cell receptor beta chains drawn from one sample of a study of blood T cell dynamics during melanoma immunotherapy. Only in-frame clones appear in the TCRdb table, and some are missing; sequencing was by immunoSEQ multiplex PCR. The sample carries fewer than 15,000 clones, about 93% recorded once. This material consisted of blood, taken from a patient treated with checkpoint blockade. The receptors originated from a human donor with melanoma. CDR3s include the opening cysteine and the closing phenylalanine or tryptophan. Fields, in order: V gene, J gene, clone size, CDR3 length, D gene, CDR3 DNA, CDR3 protein. A D gene is named only where the DNA matches it firmly. Clone size is not always given. Where it is, it says once, few, many or a class for expanded clones.

v_call: TRBV5-1
j_call: TRBJ2-7
clone_size: .
cdr3_length: 15
d_call: TRBD2
cdr3_nt: TGCGCCAGCAGACTTAGCGGGGGGCCCTCCTACGAGCAGTACTTC
cdr3_aa: CASRLSGGPSYEQYF

v_call: TRBV7-9
j_call: TRBJ1-2
clone_size: few
cdr3_length: 14
d_call: .
cdr3_nt: TGTGCCAGCAGCTTACACAGGGCGGGCTATGGCTACACCTTC
cdr3_aa: CASSLHRAGYGYTF

v_call: TRBV5-1
j_call: TRBJ2-1
clone_size: .
cdr3_length: 13
d_call: .
cdr3_nt: TGCGCCAGCAGCTGGACCAGAGGCAATGAGCAGTTCTTC
cdr3_aa: CASSWTRGNEQFF

v_call: TRBV28
j_call: TRBJ2-4
clone_size: .
cdr3_length: 13
d_call: .
cdr3_nt: TGTGCCAGCAGTTTGAGGACCCCGGACATTCAGTACTTC
cdr3_aa: CASSLRTPDIQYF

v_call: TRBV7-9
j_call: TRBJ1-3
clone_size: .
cdr3_length: 19
d_call: TRBD1
cdr3_nt: TGTGCCAGCAGCCATATCCTACGGGGGACAGGGGGCTCTGGAAACACCATATATTTT
cdr3_aa: CASSHILRGTGGSGNTIYF

v_call: TRBV5-4
j_call: TRBJ1-1
clone_size: .
cdr3_length: 13
d_call: .
cdr3_nt: TGTGCCAGCAGCTTGGCGTGGAACACTGAAGCTTTCTTT
cdr3_aa: CASSLAWNTEAFF

v_call: TRBV6-1
j_call: TRBJ2-5
clone_size: once
cdr3_length: 16
d_call: .
cdr3_nt: TGTGCCAGCAGTGAACCGCGGGGGCGAAGAGAAGAGACCCAGTACTTC
cdr3_aa: CASSEPRGRREETQYF

v_call: TRBV30
j_call: TRBJ1-1
clone_size: few
cdr3_length: 14
d_call: .
cdr3_nt: TGTGCCTGGCGGGCTTCGCCGGATCGGGCTGAAGCTTTCTTT
cdr3_aa: CAWRASPDRAEAFF

v_call: TRBV18
j_call: TRBJ1-3
clone_size: .
cdr3_length: 18
d_call: .
cdr3_nt: TGTGCCAGCTCAGAGTTTCAACAGGGACTTGAATCTGGAAACACCATATATTTT
cdr3_aa: CASSEFQQGLESGNTIYF

v_call: TRBV28
j_call: TRBJ2-7
clone_size: .
cdr3_length: 15
d_call: .
cdr3_nt: TGTGCCAGCAGTTTAAATTGGGGGCAAGTCTACGAGCAGTACTTC
cdr3_aa: CASSLNWGQVYEQYF

v_call: TRBV19
j_call: TRBJ2-2
clone_size: few
cdr3_length: 15
d_call: .
cdr3_nt: TGTGCCTGCGGACGGGGGACCACGAACACCGGGGAGCTGTTTTTT
cdr3_aa: CACGRGTTNTGELFF

v_call: TRBV7-6
j_call: TRBJ2-1
clone_size: .
cdr3_length: 13
d_call: .
cdr3_nt: TGTGCCAGCAGCTTAGTAGGGGCCGGTGAGCAGTTCTTC
cdr3_aa: CASSLVGAGEQFF

v_call: TRBV5-4
j_call: TRBJ1-1
clone_size: .
cdr3_length: 15
d_call: TRBD1
cdr3_nt: TGTGCCAGCAGCTTGATACAGGGGGCGGGGACTGAAGCTTTCTTT
cdr3_aa: CASSLIQGAGTEAFF

v_call: TRBV19
j_call: TRBJ1-5
clone_size: .
cdr3_length: 18
d_call: .
cdr3_nt: TGTGCCACTAGCCGGCGACGCTTGTCCCAAGGGGGCAATCAGCCCCAGCATTTT
cdr3_aa: CATSRRRLSQGGNQPQHF

v_call: TRBV5-4
j_call: TRBJ2-2
clone_size: .
cdr3_length: 14
d_call: .
cdr3_nt: TGTGCCAGCAGCTTGGCCGGGCGGACCGGGGAGCTGTTTTTT
cdr3_aa: CASSLAGRTGELFF

v_call: TRBV4-1
j_call: TRBJ2-2
clone_size: .
cdr3_length: 15
d_call: TRBD1
cdr3_nt: TGCGCCAGCAGCCAACCCGACAGGGACACCGGGGAGCTGTTTTTT
cdr3_aa: CASSQPDRDTGELFF

v_call: TRBV11-2
j_call: TRBJ2-3
clone_size: .
cdr3_length: 15
d_call: .
cdr3_nt: TGTGCCAGCAGCCAGGGGACTACCTCCGGGGATACGCAGTATTTT
cdr3_aa: CASSQGTTSGDTQYF

v_call: TRBV9
j_call: TRBJ2-7
clone_size: .
cdr3_length: 14
d_call: .
cdr3_nt: TGTGCCAGCAGCCCTCGACTAGATAGGTACGAGCAGTACTTC
cdr3_aa: CASSPRLDRYEQYF

v_call: TRBV6-4
j_call: TRBJ2-3
clone_size: .
cdr3_length: 16
d_call: TRBD2
cdr3_nt: TGTGCCAGCAGTGCCCTGAGCGGGGGAGGCACAGATACGCAGTATTTT
cdr3_aa: CASSALSGGGTDTQYF

v_call: TRBV7-2
j_call: TRBJ2-4
clone_size: .
cdr3_length: 17
d_call: .
cdr3_nt: TGTGCCAGCAGCGGGGGACAATGGGGGCTAGCCAAAAACATTCAGTACTTC
cdr3_aa: CASSGGQWGLAKNIQYF

v_call: TRBV19
j_call: TRBJ2-7
clone_size: .
cdr3_length: 15
d_call: TRBD1
cdr3_nt: TGTGCCAGTAGGCCAAAGGACAGGGCTCTGTACGAGCAGTACTTC
cdr3_aa: CASRPKDRALYEQYF

v_call: TRBV19
j_call: TRBJ2-2
clone_size: .
cdr3_length: 14
d_call: .
cdr3_nt: TGTGCCAGTAGGAGCTATACGAACACCGGGGAGCTGTTTTTT
cdr3_aa: CASRSYTNTGELFF

v_call: TRBV7-9
j_call: TRBJ2-1
clone_size: .
cdr3_length: 16
d_call: .
cdr3_nt: TGTGCCAGCAGATTCCTTATGGGCCGTACCTACAATGAGCAGTTCTTC
cdr3_aa: CASRFLMGRTYNEQFF

v_call: TRBV5-5
j_call: TRBJ1-1
clone_size: .
cdr3_length: 13
d_call: .
cdr3_nt: TGTGCCAGCACGGAGGGCGCGGTCACTGAAGCTTTCTTT
cdr3_aa: CASTEGAVTEAFF

v_call: TRBV7-9
j_call: TRBJ2-7
clone_size: .
cdr3_length: 12
d_call: TRBD2
cdr3_nt: TGTGCCAGCAGCTTAAGCGGGAGGGCTGCGGACTTC
cdr3_aa: CASSLSGRAADF

v_call: TRBV30
j_call: TRBJ1-1
clone_size: few
cdr3_length: 12
d_call: .
cdr3_nt: TGTGCCTGGAGTCAGGGTGGCACTGAAGCTTTCTTT
cdr3_aa: CAWSQGGTEAFF

v_call: TRBV15
j_call: TRBJ2-7
clone_size: .
cdr3_length: 19
d_call: TRBD2
cdr3_nt: TGTGCCACCAGCAGAGATGTCGCCGCTAGCGGGAGATTGGCCTACGAGCAGTACTTC
cdr3_aa: CATSRDVAASGRLAYEQYF

v_call: TRBV18
j_call: TRBJ1-2
clone_size: .
cdr3_length: 15
d_call: TRBD1
cdr3_nt: TGTGCCAGCTCACCACAACGGGACAGGGGGCTTGGCTACACCTTC
cdr3_aa: CASSPQRDRGLGYTF

v_call: TRBV4-1
j_call: TRBJ1-5
clone_size: .
cdr3_length: 16
d_call: .
cdr3_nt: TGCGCCAGCAGCCAAGATCTGTCACAGGAGGATCAGCCCCAGCATTTT
cdr3_aa: CASSQDLSQEDQPQHF

v_call: TRBV2
j_call: TRBJ2-1
clone_size: .
cdr3_length: 15
d_call: TRBD2
cdr3_nt: TGTGCCAGCAGTTGGACTAGCGGGAGGTACAATGAGCAGTTCTTC
cdr3_aa: CASSWTSGRYNEQFF

v_call: TRBV7-6
j_call: TRBJ2-5
clone_size: .
cdr3_length: 12
d_call: .
cdr3_nt: TGTGCCAGCAGCTTAGGGCAAGAGACCCAGTACTTC
cdr3_aa: CASSLGQETQYF

v_call: TRBV28
j_call: TRBJ2-2
clone_size: .
cdr3_length: 16
d_call: TRBD2
cdr3_nt: TGTGCCAGCAGTTTTCGACCGGGAGGCGGCACCGGGGAGCTGTTTTTT
cdr3_aa: CASSFRPGGGTGELFF

v_call: TRBV29-1
j_call: TRBJ1-1
clone_size: .
cdr3_length: 13
d_call: .
cdr3_nt: TGCAGCGTTGAGGGCAGGGGGAACACTGAAGCTTTCTTT
cdr3_aa: CSVEGRGNTEAFF

v_call: TRBV10-3
j_call: TRBJ2-3
clone_size: .
cdr3_length: 11
d_call: .
cdr3_nt: TGTGCCACCCTGTCCACAGATACGCAGTATTTT
cdr3_aa: CATLSTDTQYF

v_call: TRBV7-6
j_call: TRBJ2-3
clone_size: once
cdr3_length: 15
d_call: .
cdr3_nt: TGTGCCAGCAGCCCTACGACAGCCCGCACAGATACGCAGTATTTT
cdr3_aa: CASSPTTARTDTQYF

v_call: TRBV27
j_call: TRBJ1-5
clone_size: .
cdr3_length: 13
d_call: .
cdr3_nt: TGTGCCAGCAGCCGGACGCCACCCCAGCCCCAGCATTTT
cdr3_aa: CASSRTPPQPQHF

v_call: TRBV7-9
j_call: TRBJ2-3
clone_size: .
cdr3_length: 19
d_call: .
cdr3_nt: TGTGCCAGCAGCTTACCCCCAAGCGTCACTCTGATCAGCACAGATACGCAGTATTTT
cdr3_aa: CASSLPPSVTLISTDTQYF

v_call: TRBV19
j_call: TRBJ1-5
clone_size: .
cdr3_length: 15
d_call: TRBD1
cdr3_nt: TGTGCCAGTAGTAGAACAACAGGGGGCGGTCAGCCCCAGCATTTT
cdr3_aa: CASSRTTGGGQPQHF

v_call: TRBV11-2
j_call: TRBJ2-5
clone_size: .
cdr3_length: 16
d_call: .
cdr3_nt: TGTGCCAGCAGCTTAGGCCGAGACAGGTACCAAGAGACCCAGTACTTC
cdr3_aa: CASSLGRDRYQETQYF

v_call: TRBV19
j_call: TRBJ1-5
clone_size: .
cdr3_length: 17
d_call: TRBD1
cdr3_nt: TGTGCCAGTAGTATCTCCAGGGACAGGGGATTAAATCAGCCCCAGCATTTT
cdr3_aa: CASSISRDRGLNQPQHF